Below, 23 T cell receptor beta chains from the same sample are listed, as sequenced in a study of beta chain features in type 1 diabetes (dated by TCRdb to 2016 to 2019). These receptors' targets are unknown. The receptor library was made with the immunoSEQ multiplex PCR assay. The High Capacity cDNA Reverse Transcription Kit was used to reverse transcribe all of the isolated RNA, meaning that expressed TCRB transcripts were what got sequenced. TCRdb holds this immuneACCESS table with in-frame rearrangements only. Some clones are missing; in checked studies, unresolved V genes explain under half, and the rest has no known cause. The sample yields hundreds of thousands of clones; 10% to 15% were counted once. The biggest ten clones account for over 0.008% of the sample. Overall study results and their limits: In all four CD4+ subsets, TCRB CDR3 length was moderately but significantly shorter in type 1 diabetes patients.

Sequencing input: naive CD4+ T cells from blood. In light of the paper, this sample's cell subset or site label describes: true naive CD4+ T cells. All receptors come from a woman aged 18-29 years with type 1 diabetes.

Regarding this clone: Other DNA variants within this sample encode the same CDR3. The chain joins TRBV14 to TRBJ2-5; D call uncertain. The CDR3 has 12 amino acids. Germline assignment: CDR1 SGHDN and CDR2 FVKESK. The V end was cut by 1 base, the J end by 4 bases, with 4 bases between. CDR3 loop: CASSQVRETQYF. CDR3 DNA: TGTGCCAGCAGCCAAGTTAGAGAGACCCAGTACTTC.

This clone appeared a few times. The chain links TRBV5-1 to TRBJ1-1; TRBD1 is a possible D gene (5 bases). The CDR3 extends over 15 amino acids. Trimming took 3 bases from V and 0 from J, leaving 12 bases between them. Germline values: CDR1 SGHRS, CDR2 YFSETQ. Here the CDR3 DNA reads TGCGCCAGCAGCTCACAGGCTCTCATGAACACTGAAGCTTTCTTT. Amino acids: CASSSQALMNTEAFF.

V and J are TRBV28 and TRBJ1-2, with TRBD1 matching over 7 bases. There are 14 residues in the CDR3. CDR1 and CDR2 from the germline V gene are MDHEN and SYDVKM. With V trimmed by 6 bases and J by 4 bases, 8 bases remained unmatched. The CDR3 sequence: CASSRQGRIYGYTF. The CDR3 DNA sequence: TGTGCCAGCAGCCGACAGGGCCGAATCTATGGCTACACCTTC.

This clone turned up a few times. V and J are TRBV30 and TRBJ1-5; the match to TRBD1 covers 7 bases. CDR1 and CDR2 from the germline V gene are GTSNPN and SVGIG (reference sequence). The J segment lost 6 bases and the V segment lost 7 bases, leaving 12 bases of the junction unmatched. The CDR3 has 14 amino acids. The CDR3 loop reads CAFSKGARGQPQHF. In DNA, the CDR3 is TGTGCCTTCTCAAAGGGGGCGAGGGGTCAGCCCCAGCATTTT.

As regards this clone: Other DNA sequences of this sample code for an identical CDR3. CDR3 amino acids: CASSLAEGATDTQYF. The DNA of the CDR3 is TGTGCCAGCAGCTTAGCAGAGGGTGCCACAGATACGCAGTATTTT. V and J are TRBV7-2 and TRBJ2-3; perhaps TRBD2 as D (5 bases). CDR1 and CDR2 from the germline V gene are SGHTA and FQGNSA. Trimming stripped 0 bases from V and 2 bases from J, with 9 bases between. This CDR3 is 15 amino acids long.

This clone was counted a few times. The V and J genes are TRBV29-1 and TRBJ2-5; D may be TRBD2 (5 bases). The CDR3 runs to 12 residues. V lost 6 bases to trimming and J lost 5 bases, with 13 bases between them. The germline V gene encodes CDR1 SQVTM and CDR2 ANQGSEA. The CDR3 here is CSVTREGETQYF. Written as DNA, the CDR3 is TGCAGCGTAACTAGAGAAGGGGAGACCCAGTACTTC.

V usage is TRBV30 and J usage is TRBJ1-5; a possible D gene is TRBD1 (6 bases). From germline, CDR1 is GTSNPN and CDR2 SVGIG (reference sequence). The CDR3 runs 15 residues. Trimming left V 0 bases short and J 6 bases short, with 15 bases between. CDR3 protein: CAWSVRRGGGQPQHF. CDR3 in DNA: TGTGCCTGGAGTGTACGTAGGGGGGGAGGTCAGCCCCAGCATTTT.

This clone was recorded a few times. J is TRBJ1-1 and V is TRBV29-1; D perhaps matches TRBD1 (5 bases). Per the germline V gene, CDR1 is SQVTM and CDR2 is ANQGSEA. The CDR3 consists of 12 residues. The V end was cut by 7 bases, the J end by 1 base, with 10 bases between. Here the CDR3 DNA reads TGCAGCGCTTCTACAGGGAACACTGAAGCTTTCTTT. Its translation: CSASTGNTEAFF.

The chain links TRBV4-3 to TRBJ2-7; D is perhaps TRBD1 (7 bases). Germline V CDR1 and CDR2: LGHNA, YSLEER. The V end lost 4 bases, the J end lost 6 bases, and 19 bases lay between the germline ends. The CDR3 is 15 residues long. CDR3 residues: CASSPQLDRRAEQYF. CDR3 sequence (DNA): TGCGCCAGCAGCCCCCAACTGGACAGGAGGGCCGAGCAGTACTTC.

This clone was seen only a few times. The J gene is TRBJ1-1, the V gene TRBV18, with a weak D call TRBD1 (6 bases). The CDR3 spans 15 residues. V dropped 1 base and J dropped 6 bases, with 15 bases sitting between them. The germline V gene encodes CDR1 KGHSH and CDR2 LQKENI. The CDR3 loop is CASSPQLQGGAEAFF. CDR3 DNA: TGTGCCAGCTCACCACAACTACAGGGTGGCGCTGAAGCTTTCTTT.

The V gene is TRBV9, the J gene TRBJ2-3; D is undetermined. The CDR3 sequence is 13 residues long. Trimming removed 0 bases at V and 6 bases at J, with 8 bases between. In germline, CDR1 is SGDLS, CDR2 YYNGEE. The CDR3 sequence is CASSVAGADTQYF. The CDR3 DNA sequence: TGTGCCAGCAGCGTAGCCGGAGCCGATACGCAGTATTTT. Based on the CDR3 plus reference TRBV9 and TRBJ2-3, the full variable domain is DSGVTQTPKHLITATGQRVTLRCSPRSGDLSVYWYQQSLDQGLQFLIQYYNGEERAKGNILERFSAQQFPDLHSELNLSSLELGDSALYFCASSVAGADTQYFGPGTRLTVL.

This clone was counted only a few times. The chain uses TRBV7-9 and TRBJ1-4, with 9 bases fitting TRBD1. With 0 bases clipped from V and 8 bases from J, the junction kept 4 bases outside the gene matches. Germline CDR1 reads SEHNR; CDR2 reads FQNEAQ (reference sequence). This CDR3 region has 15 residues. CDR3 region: CASSLALTGGEKLFF. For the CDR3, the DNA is TGTGCCAGCAGCTTAGCGCTGACAGGGGGAGAAAAACTGTTTTTT.

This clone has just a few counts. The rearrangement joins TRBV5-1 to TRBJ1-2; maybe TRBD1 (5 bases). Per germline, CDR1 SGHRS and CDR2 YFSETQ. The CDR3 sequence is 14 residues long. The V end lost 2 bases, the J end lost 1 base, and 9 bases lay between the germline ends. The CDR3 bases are TGCGCCAGCAGCTTAGGACAAATTAACTATGGCTACACCTTC. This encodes CASSLGQINYGYTF.

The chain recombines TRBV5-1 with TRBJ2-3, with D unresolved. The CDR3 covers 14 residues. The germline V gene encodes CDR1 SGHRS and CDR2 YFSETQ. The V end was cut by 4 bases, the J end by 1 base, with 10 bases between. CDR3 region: CASSTPGGTDTQYF. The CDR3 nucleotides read TGCGCCAGCAGCACCCCAGGCGGCACAGATACGCAGTATTTT.

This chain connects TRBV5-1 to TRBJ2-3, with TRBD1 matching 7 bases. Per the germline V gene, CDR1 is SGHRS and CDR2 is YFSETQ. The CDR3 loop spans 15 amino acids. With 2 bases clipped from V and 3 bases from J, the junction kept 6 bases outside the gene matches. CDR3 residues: CASSLQGRRTDTQYF. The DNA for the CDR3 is TGCGCCAGCAGCTTACAGGGGCGGAGGACAGATACGCAGTATTTT.

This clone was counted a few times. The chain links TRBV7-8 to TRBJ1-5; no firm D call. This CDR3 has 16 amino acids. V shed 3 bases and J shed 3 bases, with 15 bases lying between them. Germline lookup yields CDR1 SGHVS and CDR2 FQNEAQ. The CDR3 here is CASSLGRVQYNQPQHF. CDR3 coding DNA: TGTGCCAGCAGCTTGGGTAGAGTACAGTACAATCAGCCCCAGCATTTT.

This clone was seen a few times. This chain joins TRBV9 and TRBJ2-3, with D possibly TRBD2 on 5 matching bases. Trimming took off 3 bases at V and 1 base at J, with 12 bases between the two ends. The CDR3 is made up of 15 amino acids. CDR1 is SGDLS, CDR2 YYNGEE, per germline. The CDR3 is CASSEYRGGTDTQYF. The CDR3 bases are TGTGCCAGCAGCGAGTATCGGGGTGGCACAGATACGCAGTATTTT.

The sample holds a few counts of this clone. CDR3: CASSLEGQGGETQYF. The DNA of the CDR3 is TGTGCCAGCAGCTTGGAGGGTCAGGGAGGAGAGACCCAGTACTTC. The genes are TRBV5-4 and TRBJ2-5; TRBD2 is a possible D gene (6 bases). The CDR3 is 15 amino acids. The V and J ends lost 0 bases and 4 bases respectively, with 13 bases between them. CDR1 and CDR2 (germline): SGHNT, YYREEE (reference sequence).

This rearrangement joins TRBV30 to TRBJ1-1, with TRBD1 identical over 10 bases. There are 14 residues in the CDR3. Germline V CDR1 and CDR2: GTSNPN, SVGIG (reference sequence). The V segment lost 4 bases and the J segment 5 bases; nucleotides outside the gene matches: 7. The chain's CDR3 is CAWIYGTGDTEAFF. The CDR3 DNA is TGTGCCTGGATCTACGGGACAGGGGATACTGAAGCTTTCTTT. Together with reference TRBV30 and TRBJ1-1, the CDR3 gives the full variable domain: SQTIHQWPATLVQPVGSPLSLECTVEGTSNPNLYWYRQAAGRGLQLLFYSVGIGQISSEVPQNLSASRPQDRQFILSSKKLLLSDSGFYLCAWIYGTGDTEAFFGQGTRLTVV.

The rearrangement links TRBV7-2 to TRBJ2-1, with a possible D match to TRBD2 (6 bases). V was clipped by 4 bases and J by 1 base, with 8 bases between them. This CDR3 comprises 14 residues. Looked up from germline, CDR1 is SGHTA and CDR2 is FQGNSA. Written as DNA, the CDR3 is TGTGCCAGCAGCTCACGGGAGTCCTACAATGAGCAGTTCTTC. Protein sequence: CASSSRESYNEQFF. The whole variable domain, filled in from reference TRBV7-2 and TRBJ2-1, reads GAGVSQSPSNKVTEKGKDVELRCDPISGHTALYWYRQSLGQGLEFLIYFQGNSAPDKSGLPSDRFSAERTGGSVSTLTIQRTQQEDSAVYLCASSSRESYNEQFFGPGTRLTVL.

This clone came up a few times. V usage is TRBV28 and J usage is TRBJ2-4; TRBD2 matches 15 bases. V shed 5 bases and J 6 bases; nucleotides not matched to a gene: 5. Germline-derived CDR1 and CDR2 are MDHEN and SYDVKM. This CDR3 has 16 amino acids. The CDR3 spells CASSGLAGGPRNIQYF. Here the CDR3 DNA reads TGTGCCAGCAGTGGACTAGCGGGAGGGCCTCGAAACATTCAGTACTTC.

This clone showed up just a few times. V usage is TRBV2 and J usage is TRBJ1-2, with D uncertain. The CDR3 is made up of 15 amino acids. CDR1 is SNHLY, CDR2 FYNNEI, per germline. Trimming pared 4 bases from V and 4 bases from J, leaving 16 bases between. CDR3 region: CASSAAGNPTYGYTF. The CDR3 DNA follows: TGTGCCAGCAGTGCCGCGGGAAATCCGACCTATGGCTACACCTTC.

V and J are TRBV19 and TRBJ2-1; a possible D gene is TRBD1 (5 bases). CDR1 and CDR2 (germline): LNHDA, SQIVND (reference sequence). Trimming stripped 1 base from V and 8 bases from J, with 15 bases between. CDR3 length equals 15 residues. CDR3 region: CASSIVQGRGDEQFF. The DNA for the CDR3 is TGTGCCAGTAGTATAGTCCAGGGCCGTGGAGATGAGCAGTTCTTC.